This T cell receptor (beta chain) was captured in a study of T and B cells in COVID-19 patients. Whole-study context: COVID-19 patients gave peripheral blood either during active infection or after recovery.

Multiplex PCR with BIOMED2 TRB-A/B primer pools amplified TRB rearrangements. MiXCR, applied by TCRdb to the multiplex PCR reads, yields one record per CDR3 protein. The table includes roughly 25,000 distinct CDR3 sequences, about 31% detected once. With 3 bases clipped from V and 6 bases from J, the junction kept 5 bases outside the gene matches. The CDR3 covers 14 residues. CDR1 is MNHEY, CDR2 SMNVEV, per germline (reference sequence). This clonotype was picked up many times. Blood genomic DNA input for TRB amplification was about 250-550 ng. Sequencing was done on a sample of blood. This TCR was sampled from a human donor who had recovered from COVID-19. V gene TRBV27 combines with J gene TRBJ2-1, with TRBD1 identical over 7 bases. This CDR3 is CASSLSDRANEQFF. As DNA, the CDR3 is TGTGCCAGCAGTTTGTCAGACAGGGCCAATGAGCAGTTCTTC.